This paragraph reports one T cell receptor beta chain. Its antigen has not been determined. A much more abundant neighbour one base away suggests this may be a read error. The data derive from a study of regulatory T cells in long-lasting Graves disease (dated by TCRdb to the early 2020s). Background for the entire study: Persistent Graves' disease was defined as antithyroid drug treatment for over 5 years with persistently positive TSH receptor autoantibodies. Peripheral blood TCR sequencing and RNA sequencing compared persistent Graves' disease patients with newly diagnosed Graves' disease patients. The study took place in China and was registered as a clinical trial. TCR sequencing covered 13 persistent and roughly 20 newly diagnosed Graves' disease patients, some 33 samples in total. In the clinical cohort, patients with persistent Graves' disease had used antithyroid drugs for an average of around 9.9 years. What the work shows at the level of the full study, not this receptor alone: Only the TCR beta chain was sequenced and analyzed. Persistent disease showed preferential use of TRBV28, TRBJ1-2 and TRBJ2-5, whereas newly diagnosed disease favored TRBV20-1 and TRBJ2-1. The study examined only peripheral blood because the primary lesion, thyroid tissue, could not be accessed. More public clonotypes were shared among persistent patients (2,741) than among newly diagnosed patients (more than 950). The authors noted that the small sample size was a limitation that may lower accuracy. Lower TCR Shannon entropy and fewer highly expanded clones were observed in persistent Graves' disease patients than in newly diagnosed patients, which suggested clonal expansion.

Here V drops 5 bases and J drops 6 bases, and the junction holds 14 bases not matched to any gene. CDR1 and CDR2 were assigned from the germline V gene (reference sequence) as PRHDT and FYEKMQ. CDR3 length: 16 amino acids, cysteine to phenylalanine. Of the read, only the CDR3 DNA is kept; its 48 bases are in frame from base 1. Libraries were built with multiplex PCR. For sequencing, an Illumina HiSeq 4000 was employed. TCR beta libraries were built with iRepertoire HTBI primers and Arm-PCR amplification of CDR3 regions. Gel purification was performed on PCR products prior to sequencing. As for how the authors treated the data: Gene usage analysis of CDR3 amino acid clonotypes used the approximately 56 TRBV and around 14 TRBJ segments found across samples. COPE and FqMerger were used to merge filtered high-quality paired reads into contigs. BLAST was used to align contigs to the IMGT TRBV, TRBD and TRBJ reference genes, and CDR3 was defined following IMGT. Clonotypes above 0.1% frequency were classified as highly expanded clones. Repertoire diversity was measured by Shannon entropy, and V-J evenness by the Gini coefficient. A clonotype found in more than one individual was treated as public. The public reads were run again by TCRdb, first through fastp at Q25 and then through MiXCR, and only productive beta chains were kept. For every CDR3 protein sequence, its rows merge into one entry that carries the most common genes and DNA. TCRdb's processing, not the authors', yielded these V and J calls. Present in this sample are about 660,000 distinct CDR3 sequences, around 30% of which were seen just once. The ten largest account for under 50% of the sample.

The label giving this sample's time point can be read as: persistent/refractory GD, antithyroid drugs over 5 years with positive TRAb. RNA was extracted from PBMCs in TRIzol for both TCR sequencing and RNA sequencing. Graves' disease was diagnosed according to American Thyroid Association guidelines. Patients for the study were recruited at an endocrinology department in Xi'an, China. From each patient, around 9.3 milliliters of peripheral blood was collected into an EDTA anticoagulant tube. Ficoll Paque Plus density gradient separation was used to isolate PBMCs, and no additional T cell sorting was done. An Agilent 2100 Bioanalyzer and agarose gel were used to check RNA quality, while a NanoDrop 2000 measured RNA concentration.

The material was peripheral blood mononuclear cells (PBMCs), obtained when the disease was refractory, from a patient treated with antithyroid drugs. The sequence was obtained from a female donor with Graves disease. This chain joins TRBV13 to TRBJ2-7; 9 bases in between match TRBD1. The bases are TGTGCCAGCAGCCTCTCACCGGGACAGGGAATTTCCGAGCAGTACTTC. This encodes CASSLSPGQGISEQYF.